The clone carrying this T cell receptor beta chain occurred a few times. Its target is unknown. This sample is part of a study of cytomegalovirus exposure and HLA in healthy donors. Findings and limits, study-wide: Reports showed the classifier diagnosing cytomegalovirus status with high specificity and sensitivity.

V lost 3 bases and J 7 bases, leaving 13 bases between the germline ends. CDR3 length: 13 amino acids. Germline V CDR1 and CDR2: GTSNPN, SVGIG (reference sequence). The PCR had 60 Vbeta and 13 Jbeta primers. Method: immunoSEQ multiplex PCR; TCRdb's copy keeps in-frame clones and lacks some. The sample consists of fewer than 300,000 clones, 86% of them appearing once. Specimen: PBMCs. The sequence was collected from a middle-aged man in good health and CMV-seropositive. This rearrangement joins TRBV30 to TRBJ1-5, with a possible D match to TRBD1 (5 bases). The CDR3, as DNA: TGTGCCTGGAGCCGGGACTGGGCGCAGCCCCAGCATTTT. It translates to CAWSRDWAQPQHF.